This TCR beta chain was profiled in a study of pediatric ulcerative colitis. Study-wide results and limits: Compared with controls, ulcerative colitis showed greater blood-rectum clone sharing.

Points on this clone: Its matching antigen is unknown.

One to two pinch biopsies were taken from the rectum during colonoscopy. The diagnostic colonoscopy in ulcerative colitis patients preceded any immunosuppressive treatment. J lost 5 bases, V lost 4 bases, and 2 bases had no gene match. There are 12 residues in the CDR3. Per the germline V gene, CDR1 is SQVTM and CDR2 is ANQGSEA. Profiled with immunoSEQ multiplex PCR; TCRdb holds only in-frame clones, not every one. The sample holds 30,000 to 35,000 clones, 80% to 85% seen once. Sequenced input: gut tissue. The chain is built from TRBV29-1 and TRBJ1-5, with 7 bases identical to TRBD1. The clonotype comes from a boy younger than 18 with mild ulcerative colitis. CDR3 sequence (DNA): TGCAGCGTTGGTACAGGGGATCAGCCCCAGCATTTT. Its protein product is CSVGTGDQPQHF.